Listed below are T cell receptor beta chains from one sample, sequenced in a study of identical twins. TCRdb analysed the 5' RACE reads with MiXCR anew, one entry per CDR3 protein. The table has approximately 220,000 distinct CDR3 sequences, around a tenth seen once. The sample comprised memory (CD45RO+) T cells sorted from blood. These receptors came from a woman younger than 35 in good health. Each CDR3 is given with its conserved first and last residue. A D gene is named only where the DNA matches it firmly. Part of the rows lack a size; the others show once, few, many or a class for expanded clones.

clone_size,v_call,j_call,d_call,cdr3_nt,cdr3_aa
NA,TRBV2,TRBJ2-7,NA,TGTGCCAGCAGTGGGCAGGTCGCCCGTTCATACGAGCAGTACTTC,CASSGQVARSYEQYF
NA,TRBV12-3/TRBV12-4,TRBJ1-6,TRBD1,TGTGCCAGCAGTACAAGGGGGCACCATAATTCACCCCTCCACTTT,CASSTRGHHNSPLHF
many,TRBV14,TRBJ2-7,TRBD1,TGTGCCAGCAGCCAAGCGTATTCGGGACAGCTTCCTTACTTC,CASSQAYSGQLPYF
many,TRBV7-2,TRBJ2-1,TRBD1,TGTGCCAGCAGCGGACAGGGGGCGGTACACAATGAGCAGTTCTTC,CASSGQGAVHNEQFF
many,TRBV9,TRBJ2-1,NA,TGTGCCAGCAGCGTAGACCTTAGCGGAGAGCAGTTCTTC,CASSVDLSGEQFF
many,TRBV12-3/TRBV12-4,TRBJ2-1,TRBD2,TGTGCCAGCAGTTCGGGCGGGAGGGTATATGAGCAGTTCTTC,CASSSGGRVYEQFF
NA,TRBV19,TRBJ2-1,NA,TGTGCCAGTAGTATAGGTCCTAGAGGCGAGCAGTTCTTC,CASSIGPRGEQFF
few,TRBV5-1,TRBJ2-5,NA,TGCGCCAGCGGCTTACAGCTCCAAGAGACCCAGTACTTC,CASGLQLQETQYF
NA,TRBV5-1,TRBJ2-7,NA,TGCGCCAGCAGCTTGGACCTCGCATACGAGCAGTACTTC,CASSLDLAYEQYF
NA,TRBV9,TRBJ2-1,NA,TGTGCCAGCAGCGTAGTTGAAGCTGAGCAGTTCTTC,CASSVVEAEQFF
NA,TRBV18,TRBJ1-2,NA,TGTGCCAGTTCTGACACCACGGGGGGCTACACCTTC,CASSDTTGGYTF
NA,TRBV9,TRBJ2-7,NA,TGTGCCAGCAGCCCCCAACCGGGACCCTACGAGCAGTACTTC,CASSPQPGPYEQYF
NA,TRBV7-2,TRBJ2-1,TRBD2,TGTGCCAGCAGCCCCTGGACGGGGGGCTCCTACAATGAGCAGTTCTTC,CASSPWTGGSYNEQFF
NA,TRBV20-1,TRBJ2-3,NA,TGCAGTGCTAGAGATCTCTACAGGGATACGCAGTATTTT,CSARDLYRDTQYF
few,TRBV20-1,TRBJ2-5,TRBD2,TGCAGTGCGTTCGGGACTAGCGGGAGAGAGACCCAGTACTTC,CSAFGTSGRETQYF
NA,TRBV7-2,TRBJ2-7,NA,TGTGCCAGCAGCCCAAGGGGGGCCGAGCAGTACTTC,CASSPRGAEQYF
few,TRBV10-3,TRBJ2-3,NA,TGTGCCATCAGTGACCCGACGGGACCACGGTCAGATACGCAGTATTTT,CAISDPTGPRSDTQYF
many,TRBV7-2,TRBJ1-5,NA,TGTGCCAGCAGCTTAGGCGGGTCGGGCAATCAGCCCCAGCATTTT,CASSLGGSGNQPQHF
few,TRBV6-5,TRBJ2-7,NA,TGTGCCAGCAGTTACAGGGACGTTGGTTACGAGCAGTACTTC,CASSYRDVGYEQYF
many,TRBV5-1,TRBJ2-1,NA,TGCGCCAGCAGCTGGACCGCAAGCTCCTACAATGAGCAGTTCTTC,CASSWTASSYNEQFF
many,TRBV7-2,TRBJ2-7,NA,TGTGCCAGCAGCTTAGAAGCTGGAGACTACGAGCAGTACTTC,CASSLEAGDYEQYF
many,TRBV20-1,TRBJ2-7,NA,TGCAGTGCTAGAGTAGGAGGTTACGAGCAGTACTTC,CSARVGGYEQYF
NA,TRBV18,TRBJ2-5,NA,TGTGCCAGCACCACGTGGGGAGCAGGGCAAGAGACCCAGTACTTC,CASTTWGAGQETQYF
many,TRBV3-1,TRBJ2-7,NA,TGTGCCAGCAGCCAAGATTCAGGGTACGAGCAGTACTTC,CASSQDSGYEQYF
NA,TRBV20-1,TRBJ2-3,TRBD2,TGCAGTGCTAGTGATAGACTAGCGGGAGCCCTTAGGGATACGCAGTATTTT,CSASDRLAGALRDTQYF
many,TRBV20-1,TRBJ2-2,NA,TGCAGTGCCTACGGACCGGTGAACACCGGGGAGCTGTTTTTT,CSAYGPVNTGELFF
NA,TRBV10-3,TRBJ1-1,TRBD1,TGTGCCGTCGCGCGAGCACAGGGGATGGCCACTGAAGCTTTCTTT,CAVARAQGMATEAFF
many,TRBV27,TRBJ1-4,NA,TGTGCCAGCAGTCACGGGACTGAGAATGAAAAACTGTTTTTT,CASSHGTENEKLFF
few,TRBV28,TRBJ2-3,NA,TGTGCCAGCACCCGAGCGGGCCGCAGCACAGATACGCAGTATTTT,CASTRAGRSTDTQYF
many,TRBV7-3,TRBJ2-1,TRBD2,TGTGCCAGCAGCTCTACCGGGACTAGCGGGGGATACAATGAGCAGTTCTTC,CASSSTGTSGGYNEQFF
NA,TRBV4-1,TRBJ2-2,NA,TGCGCCAGCAGCCAAGGATCAGTGTACACCGGGGAGCTGTTTTTT,CASSQGSVYTGELFF
many,TRBV29-1,TRBJ1-2,NA,TGCAGCGGAGGGACACTCTATGGCTACACCTTC,CSGGTLYGYTF
NA,TRBV6-6,TRBJ1-1,NA,TGTGCCAGCAGTTTGGACCGGCACACTGAAGCTTTCTTT,CASSLDRHTEAFF
few,TRBV6-2/TRBV6-3,TRBJ2-5,TRBD2,TGTGCCAGCAGTAGCGGGATTTGGGAGACCCAGTACTTC,CASSSGIWETQYF
few,TRBV12-3/TRBV12-4,TRBJ1-2,NA,TGTGCCAGCAGTGCGGGCGGGTATGGCTACACCTTC,CASSAGGYGYTF
NA,TRBV5-1,TRBJ2-3,NA,TGCGCCAGCAGCTTGGGGGCGGGGAGCACAGATACGCAGTATTTT,CASSLGAGSTDTQYF
NA,TRBV11-2,TRBJ2-1,NA,TGTGCCAGCAGCTTAGAAGGCACGACCAAGAATGAGCAGTTCTTC,CASSLEGTTKNEQFF
many,TRBV5-5,TRBJ2-3,NA,TGTGCCAGCAGCAGGGCCTTCACAGATACGCAGTATTTT,CASSRAFTDTQYF
few,TRBV6-2/TRBV6-3,TRBJ2-7,NA,TGTGCCAGCAGTGGATCTGGTAGAGCCTACGAGCAGTACTTC,CASSGSGRAYEQYF
few,TRBV20-1,TRBJ2-1,TRBD2,TGCAGTGCCACCATAGCGGGGGGATCCTCCTACAATGAGCAGTTCTTC,CSATIAGGSSYNEQFF
NA,TRBV7-3,TRBJ2-3,TRBD2,TGTGCCAGCAGCCCCTCACTAGCGGGGACGCAGTATTTT,CASSPSLAGTQYF
NA,TRBV5-1,TRBJ1-1,NA,TGCGCCAGCAGCTTAGCGACAGCTTTGAACACTGAAGCTTTCTTT,CASSLATALNTEAFF
few,TRBV5-1,TRBJ1-6,NA,TGCGCCAGCAGCTTGGCAACAGGGAACGATAATTCACCCCTCCACTTT,CASSLATGNDNSPLHF
few,TRBV6-1,TRBJ2-2,NA,TGTGCCAGCAGTCCCTTGACCTCTATTAGGTCCGGGGAGCTGTTTTTT,CASSPLTSIRSGELFF
NA,TRBV5-1,TRBJ1-6,NA,TGCGCCAGCAGCTTAGGGCAGGACGGGAGTTCACCCCTCCACTTT,CASSLGQDGSSPLHF
many,TRBV5-1,TRBJ1-2,TRBD1,TGCGCCAGCAGCCTGGATGGTCAAAGACAGGGGTATGGCTACACCTTC,CASSLDGQRQGYGYTF
many,TRBV18,TRBJ2-5,NA,TGTGCCAGCTCAAAACAAGAGACCCAGTACTTC,CASSKQETQYF
NA,TRBV11-2,TRBJ1-4,TRBD1,TGTGCCAGCAGCTTCAGGGGGCGGAGTGAAAAACTGTTTTTT,CASSFRGRSEKLFF
many,TRBV6-5,TRBJ2-1,NA,TGTGCCAGCAGTTACTCACAGGGTTATTTCAATGAGCAGTTCTTC,CASSYSQGYFNEQFF
NA,TRBV18,TRBJ1-5,TRBD1,TGTGCCAGCTCACCCCAGGGGGGACGGCAGCCCCAGCATTTT,CASSPQGGRQPQHF
many,TRBV6-1,TRBJ2-7,TRBD1,TGTGCCAGCAGTAATCCCGGGACAGGAGACTACGAGCAGTACTTC,CASSNPGTGDYEQYF
many,TRBV29-1,TRBJ1-1,NA,TGCAGCGTTGGTTGGGGTGAAGCTGAAGCTTTCTTT,CSVGWGEAEAFF
NA,TRBV12-3/TRBV12-4,TRBJ1-1,NA,TGTGCCAGCACCTCGAGGGTCGGGGGCACTAGCACTGAAGCTTTCTTT,CASTSRVGGTSTEAFF
few,TRBV6-5,TRBJ2-3,TRBD2,TGTGCCAGCAGTTACTCGGGACTAGCGGGGGGTGCAGGAACGCAGTATTTT,CASSYSGLAGGAGTQYF
many,TRBV30,TRBJ2-5,TRBD2,TGTGCCTGGAAACCGGGACTAGCGGAGCTCAGCTCGTTCGGGACCCAGTACTTC,CAWKPGLAELSSFGTQYF